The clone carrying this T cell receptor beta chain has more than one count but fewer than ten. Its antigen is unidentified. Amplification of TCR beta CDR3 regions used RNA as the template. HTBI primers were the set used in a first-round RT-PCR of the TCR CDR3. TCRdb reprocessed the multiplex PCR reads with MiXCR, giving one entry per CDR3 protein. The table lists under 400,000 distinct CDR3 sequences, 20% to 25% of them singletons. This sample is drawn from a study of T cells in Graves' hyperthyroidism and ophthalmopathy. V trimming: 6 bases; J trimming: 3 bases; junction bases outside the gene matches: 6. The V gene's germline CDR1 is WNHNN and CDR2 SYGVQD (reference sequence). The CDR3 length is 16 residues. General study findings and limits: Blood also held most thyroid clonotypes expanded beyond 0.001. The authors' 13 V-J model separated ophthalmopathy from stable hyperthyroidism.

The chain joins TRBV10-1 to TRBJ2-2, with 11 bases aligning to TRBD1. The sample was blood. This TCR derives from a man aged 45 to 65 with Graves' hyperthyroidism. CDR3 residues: CASRGTGQGDTGELFF. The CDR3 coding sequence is TGCGCCAGCAGAGGAACGGGACAGGGGGACACCGGGGAGCTGTTTTTT.